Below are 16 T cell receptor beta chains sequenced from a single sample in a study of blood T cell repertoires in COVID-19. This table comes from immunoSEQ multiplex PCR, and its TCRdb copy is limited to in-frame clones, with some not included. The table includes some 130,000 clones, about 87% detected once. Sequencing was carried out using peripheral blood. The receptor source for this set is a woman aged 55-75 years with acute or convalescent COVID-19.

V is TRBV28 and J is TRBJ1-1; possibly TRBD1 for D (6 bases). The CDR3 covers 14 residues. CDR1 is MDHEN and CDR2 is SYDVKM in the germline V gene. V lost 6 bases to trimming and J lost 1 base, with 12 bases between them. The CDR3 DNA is TGTGCCAGCAGGGTGGGACAACCGAACACTGAAGCTTTCTTT. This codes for CASRVGQPNTEAFF. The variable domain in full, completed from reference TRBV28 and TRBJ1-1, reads DVKVTQSSRYLVKRTGEKVFLECVQDMDHENMFWYRQDPGLGLRLIYFSYDVKMKEKGDIPEGYSVSREKKERFSLILESASTNQTSMYLCASRVGQPNTEAFFGQGTRLTVV.

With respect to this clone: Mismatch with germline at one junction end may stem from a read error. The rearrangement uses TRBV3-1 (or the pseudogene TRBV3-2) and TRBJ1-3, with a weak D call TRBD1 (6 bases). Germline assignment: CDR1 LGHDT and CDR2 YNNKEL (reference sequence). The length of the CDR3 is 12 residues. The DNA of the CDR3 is TGTGCCAGCAGCCCGACGACAGGCCCCCTTCTATTT. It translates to CASSPTTGPLLF.

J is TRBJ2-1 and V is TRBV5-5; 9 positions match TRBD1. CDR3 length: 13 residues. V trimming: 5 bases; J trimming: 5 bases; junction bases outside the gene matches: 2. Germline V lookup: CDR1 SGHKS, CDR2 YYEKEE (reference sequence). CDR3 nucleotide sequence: TGTGCCAGCAGACGGACAGGGGACAATGAGCAGTTCTTC. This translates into CASRRTGDNEQFF.

CDR3 amino acids: CASSLAGGLETQYF. For the CDR3, the DNA is TGTGCCAGCAGCTTAGCGGGAGGCCTGGAGACCCAGTACTTC. V usage is TRBV7-9 and J usage is TRBJ2-5; possibly TRBD2 for D (6 bases). The V and J ends lost 0 bases and 5 bases respectively, with 10 bases between them. Germline V gene lookup returns CDR1 SEHNR and CDR2 FQNEAQ (reference sequence). The CDR3 loop spans 14 amino acids.

CDR3: CATTPGSRAEAFF. Here the CDR3 DNA reads TGTGCCACGACCCCGGGGAGTCGGGCTGAAGCTTTCTTT. This chain links TRBV27 with TRBJ1-1; D remains ambiguous. CDR3 length: 13 amino acids. In germline, CDR1 is MNHEY, CDR2 SMNVEV (reference sequence). Trimming stripped 10 bases from V and 6 bases from J, with 18 bases between.

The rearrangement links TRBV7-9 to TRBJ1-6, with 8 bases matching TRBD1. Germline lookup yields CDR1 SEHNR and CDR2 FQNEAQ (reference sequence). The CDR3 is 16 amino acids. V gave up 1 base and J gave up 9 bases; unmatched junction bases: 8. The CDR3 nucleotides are TGTGCCAGCAGCTTAGATGCGACAGGGGCAGGTTCACCCCTCCACTTT. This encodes CASSLDATGAGSPLHF.

The CDR3, as DNA: TGTGCCAGCAGCCCCCCCCACATCAATGAGCAGTTCTTC. This codes for CASSPPHINEQFF. V gene TRBV5-6 combines with J gene TRBJ2-1; D is uncertain. V dropped 4 bases and J dropped 6 bases, with 11 bases sitting between them. This CDR3 contains 13 residues. Germline lookup yields CDR1 SGHDT and CDR2 YYEEEE.

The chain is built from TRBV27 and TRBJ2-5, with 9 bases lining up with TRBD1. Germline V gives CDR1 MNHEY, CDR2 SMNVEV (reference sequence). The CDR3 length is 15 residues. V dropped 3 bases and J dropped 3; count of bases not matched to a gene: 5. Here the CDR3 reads CASSLGQGVKETQYF. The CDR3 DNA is TGTGCCAGCAGTTTGGGACAGGGTGTGAAAGAGACCCAGTACTTC.

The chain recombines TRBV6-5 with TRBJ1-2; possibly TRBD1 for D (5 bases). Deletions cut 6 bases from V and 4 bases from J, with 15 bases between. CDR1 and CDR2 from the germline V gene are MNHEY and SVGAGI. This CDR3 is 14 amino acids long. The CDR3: CASSYQTDSYGYTF. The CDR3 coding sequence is TGTGCCAGCAGCTACCAGACAGACTCCTATGGCTACACCTTC.

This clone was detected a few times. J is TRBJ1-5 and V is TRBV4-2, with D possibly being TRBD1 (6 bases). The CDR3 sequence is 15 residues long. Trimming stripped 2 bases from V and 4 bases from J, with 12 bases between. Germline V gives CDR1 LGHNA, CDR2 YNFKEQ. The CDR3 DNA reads TGTGCCAGCAGCCAACGACAGGACCATAATCAGCCCCAGCATTTT. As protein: CASSQRQDHNQPQHF.

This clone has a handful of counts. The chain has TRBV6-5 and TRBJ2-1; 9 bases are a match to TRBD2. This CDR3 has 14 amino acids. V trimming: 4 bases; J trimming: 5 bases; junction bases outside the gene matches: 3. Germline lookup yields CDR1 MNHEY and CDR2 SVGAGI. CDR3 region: CASSLAGVNNEQFF. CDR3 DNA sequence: TGTGCCAGCAGTTTAGCGGGAGTCAACAATGAGCAGTTCTTC.

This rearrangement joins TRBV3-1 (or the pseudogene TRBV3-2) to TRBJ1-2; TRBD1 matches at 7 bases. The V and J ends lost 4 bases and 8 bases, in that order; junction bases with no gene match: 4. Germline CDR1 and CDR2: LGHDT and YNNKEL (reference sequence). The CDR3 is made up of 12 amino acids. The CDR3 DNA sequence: TGTGCCAGCAGCCGGGACAGTAACGGCTACACCTTC. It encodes CASSRDSNGYTF.

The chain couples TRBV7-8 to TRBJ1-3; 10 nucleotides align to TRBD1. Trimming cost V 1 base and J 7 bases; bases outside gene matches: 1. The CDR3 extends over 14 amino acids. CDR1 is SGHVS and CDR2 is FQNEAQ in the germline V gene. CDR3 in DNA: TGTGCCAGCAGCTTAGGGACAGGGGGGAACACCATATATTTT. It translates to CASSLGTGGNTIYF.

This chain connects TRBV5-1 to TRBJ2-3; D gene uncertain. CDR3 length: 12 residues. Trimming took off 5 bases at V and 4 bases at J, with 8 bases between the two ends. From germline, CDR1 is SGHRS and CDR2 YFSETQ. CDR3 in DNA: TGCGCCAGCAGGCGTATAGCAGATACGCAGTATTTT. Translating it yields CASRRIADTQYF.

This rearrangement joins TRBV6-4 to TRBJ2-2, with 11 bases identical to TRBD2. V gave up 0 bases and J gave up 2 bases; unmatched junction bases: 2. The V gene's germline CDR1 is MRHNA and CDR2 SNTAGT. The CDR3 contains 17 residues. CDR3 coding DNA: TGTGCCAGCAGTGACTCGGGACTAGCGGTAAACACCGGGGAGCTGTTTTTT. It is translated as CASSDSGLAVNTGELFF.

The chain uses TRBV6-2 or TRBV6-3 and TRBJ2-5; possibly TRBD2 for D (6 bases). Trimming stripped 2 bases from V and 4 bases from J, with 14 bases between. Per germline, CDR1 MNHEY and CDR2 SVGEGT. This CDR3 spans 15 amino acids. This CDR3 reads CASSYGHRGGETQYF. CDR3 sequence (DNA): TGTGCCAGCAGTTACGGCCATAGGGGAGGAGAGACCCAGTACTTC.